Following are 27 T cell receptor beta chains from one sample sequenced in a study of spatial heterogeneity in lung cancer. Study outcomes and limitations: Tumor mutation counts were tracked by expanded intratumoral alpha and beta TCR counts.

MiXCR, run by TCRdb on the 5' RACE reads, gives a single entry per CDR3 protein. The table has about 16,000 distinct CDR3 sequences, around 5% seen once. These receptors have no identified antigens. Regarding time point: sample taken at primary tumor resection. Material: lung tumor tissue, obtained at surgery. The receptors come from a female donor with early-stage non-small cell lung cancer.

The rearrangement joins TRBV10-3 to TRBJ2-7; 11 bases are shared with TRBD1. Germline V gives CDR1 ENHRY, CDR2 SYGVKD. Trimming cost V 6 bases and J 2 bases; bases outside gene matches: 6. This CDR3 has 15 residues. This CDR3 reads CAISAGQGAAYEQYF. DNA of the CDR3: TGTGCCATCAGCGCCGGACAGGGGGCGGCCTACGAGCAGTACTTC.

The chain joins TRBV6-1 to TRBJ2-4, with D possibly matching TRBD1 (5 bases). This CDR3 comprises 14 residues. V was clipped by 2 bases and J by 2 bases, with 7 bases between them. The germline V gene has CDR1 MNHNS and CDR2 SASEGT. CDR3 residues: CASSEQGSKNIQYF. CDR3 nucleotide sequence: TGTGCCAGCAGTGAACAGGGATCCAAAAACATTCAGTACTTC.

This clonotype has a count of ten or more. The J gene is TRBJ1-6, the V gene TRBV20-1; TRBD1 matches 10 bases. The CDR3 runs to 15 residues. The trim removed 6 bases at V and 10 bases at J, leaving 12 bases unmatched. Germline CDR1 and CDR2: DFQATT and SNEGSKA (reference sequence). CDR3 loop: CSAHVVGTGDSPLHF. The CDR3 DNA sequence: TGCAGTGCACATGTAGTGGGGACAGGGGACTCACCCCTCCACTTT.

Many counts were recorded for this clonotype. This chain uses TRBV5-1 with TRBJ2-5; TRBD2 matches at 10 bases. The junction had 7 bases not matched to a gene; V was cut back by 0 bases and J by 2 bases. The germline gives CDR1 SGHRS, CDR2 YFSETQ. The CDR3 consists of 17 residues. The CDR3 here is CASSLGLAGVRQETQYF. CDR3 sequence (DNA): TGCGCCAGCAGCTTGGGGCTAGCGGGAGTTCGGCAAGAGACCCAGTACTTC.

In this sample, this clonotype turned up many times. The J gene is TRBJ2-5, the V gene TRBV10-3; tentative D call: TRBD2 (5 bases). The V and J ends lost 3 bases and 1 base respectively, with 6 bases between them. CDR3 length: 13 amino acids. Germline-derived CDR1 and CDR2 are ENHRY and SYGVKD. For the CDR3, the DNA is TGTGCCATCAGTGACGGGGTCCAAGAGACCCAGTACTTC. As protein: CAISDGVQETQYF.

This clonotype was seen at least ten times. V usage is TRBV6-1 and J usage is TRBJ2-1; D is possibly TRBD1 (6 bases). CDR1 is MNHNS, CDR2 SASEGT, per germline. CDR3 length: 14 residues. V lost 2 bases, J lost 4 bases, and 9 bases lay in between. The chain's CDR3 is CASSELGQYNEQFF. CDR3 DNA: TGTGCCAGCAGTGAATTAGGACAGTACAATGAGCAGTTCTTC.

This clonotype was found many times. The rearrangement uses TRBV5-1 and TRBJ2-7, with a tentative D call TRBD2 (5 bases). Trimming shortened V by 4 bases and J by 7 bases, and 9 bases separated the two germline ends. The CDR3 is 11 amino acids. Germline loops: CDR1 SGHRS, CDR2 YFSETQ. The CDR3 nucleotides read TGCGCCAGCAGCCAAGAGCGGGAGCAGTACTTC. Translation: CASSQEREQYF.

This clonotype was counted many times. This chain joins TRBV10-3 and TRBJ1-2; D gene ambiguous. Per germline, CDR1 ENHRY and CDR2 SYGVKD. This CDR3 comprises 14 residues. Trimming shortened V by 7 bases and J by 7 bases, and 19 bases separated the two germline ends. In DNA form, the CDR3 reads TGTGCCATCACCCCGCAGGAGGGATCGTCTGGCTACACCTTC. Its protein is CAITPQEGSSGYTF.

This clonotype was recorded many times. V and J are TRBV19 and TRBJ2-2, with D perhaps TRBD1 or TRBD2 (5 bases each). In germline, CDR1 is LNHDA, CDR2 SQIVND (reference sequence). Trimming stripped 7 bases from V and 6 bases from J, with 9 bases between. This CDR3 is 12 amino acids long. CDR3 DNA sequence: TGTGCCAGTAAACTAGGGGCCGGGGAGCTGTTTTTT. Translated, it gives CASKLGAGELFF.

This clonotype was detected ten times or more. The gene calls are TRBV3-1 and TRBJ1-3, with TRBD1 as a possible D gene (5 bases). V was shortened by 3 bases and J by 0 bases, with 9 bases between the two germline ends. CDR1 and CDR2 from the germline V gene are LGHDT and YNNKEL (reference sequence). The CDR3 consists of 15 residues. Written as DNA, the CDR3 is TGTGCCAGCAGCCACGAGGACAACTCTGGAAACACCATATATTTT. Translated, it gives CASSHEDNSGNTIYF.

In this sample, this clonotype turned up many times. CDR3 sequence: CASPLSLIRTTTPYTGELFF. The CDR3 region has the DNA TGTGCCAGCCCACTGTCCCTAATCCGGACTACGACCCCGTACACCGGGGAGCTGTTTTTT. V gene TRBV21-1 combines with J gene TRBJ2-2; whether TRBD1, the table's D call, matches the DNA was not checked. TRBV21-1 is a recognized pseudogene. CDR3 length: 20 amino acids.

This clonotype was seen repeatedly, ten times or more. The CDR3 nucleotides read TGCGCCAGCAGCCGTCCCCAGGCAGGCGGCGGGGAGCTGTTTTTT. Amino acids: CASSRPQAGGGELFF. The chain carries TRBV5-1 and TRBJ2-2, with D hard to call. Germline CDR1 reads SGHRS; CDR2 reads YFSETQ. This CDR3 is 15 amino acids long. The germline V and J ends were trimmed by 4 bases and 7 bases, with 17 bases remaining between them.

About this clonotype itself: This clone may be a read error of a much larger clone one base away. CDR3 amino acids: CSAGDRQGKTEAFF. CDR3 in DNA: TGCAGTGCTGGAGATCGGCAGGGGAAGACTGAAGCTTTCTTT. J is TRBJ1-1 and V is TRBV20-1; D might be TRBD1 (6 bases). The CDR3 covers 14 residues. Germline V CDR1 and CDR2: DFQATT, SNEGSKA (reference sequence).

This clonotype has at least ten counts. The chain links TRBV11-2 to TRBJ2-1, with TRBD2 matching 9 bases. Per germline, CDR1 SGHAT and CDR2 FQNNGV. The V segment lost 5 bases and the J segment 7 bases; nucleotides outside the gene matches: 6. The CDR3 has 14 amino acids. The CDR3 spells CASSRKTSGNEQFF. The CDR3 nucleotides are TGTGCCAGCAGCCGAAAAACTAGCGGGAATGAGCAGTTCTTC.

Many counts were recorded for this clonotype. This rearrangement joins TRBV5-6 to TRBJ1-2, with 7 positions matching TRBD1. The CDR3 is 15 residues long. CDR1 and CDR2 (germline): SGHDT, YYEEEE. The trim removed 0 bases at V and 4 bases at J, leaving 6 bases unmatched. For the CDR3, the DNA is TGTGCCAGCAGCTTGGGGACAGGAGAAGGCTATGGCTACACCTTC. This gives the protein CASSLGTGEGYGYTF.

J is TRBJ2-7 and V is TRBV7-2; tentatively, D is TRBD1 (6 bases). V was pared by 1 base and J by 2 bases, with 9 bases between. The CDR3 runs 14 residues. From germline, CDR1 is SGHTA and CDR2 FQGNSA. The CDR3 loop reads CASSLEDRAYEQYF. In DNA, the CDR3 is TGTGCCAGCAGCTTAGAGGACAGAGCCTACGAGCAGTACTTC.

This clonotype has ten or more counts. V usage is TRBV2 and J usage is TRBJ2-1, with 7 positions matching TRBD2. V was pared by 8 bases and J by 9 bases, with 4 bases of the junction left unmatched. Germline CDR1 SNHLY, CDR2 FYNNEI. The CDR3 length is 11 residues. CDR3 protein: CASGRDGEQFF. CDR3 nucleotide sequence: TGTGCCAGCGGGAGGGACGGTGAGCAGTTCTTC.

This clonotype has at least ten counts. The chain couples TRBV7-2 to TRBJ1-6; D unclear. The CDR3 runs 12 residues. Germline V lookup: CDR1 SGHTA, CDR2 FQGNSA. The V end lost 10 bases, the J end lost 7 bases, and 11 bases lay between the germline ends. The CDR3 region has the DNA TGTGCCATCATTGAGGGAAATTCACCCCTCCACTTT. The encoded protein is CAIIEGNSPLHF.

This clonotype was observed many times. The J gene is TRBJ1-1, the V gene TRBV20-1; D may be TRBD1 (5 bases). V lost 2 bases, J lost 0 bases, and 7 bases lay in between. In germline, CDR1 is DFQATT, CDR2 SNEGSKA (reference sequence). This CDR3 has 13 residues. The chain's CDR3 is CSARRDLNTEAFF. The DNA of the CDR3 is TGCAGTGCTAGACGGGACTTGAACACTGAAGCTTTCTTT.

This clonotype appeared many times. This chain joins TRBV5-6 and TRBJ2-1; 8 nucleotides match TRBD1. The V and J ends lost 3 bases and 10 bases, in that order; junction bases with no gene match: 0. The CDR3 loop spans 11 amino acids. Germline assignment: CDR1 SGHDT and CDR2 YYEEEE. CDR3 sequence: CASSWTGEQFF. Written as DNA, the CDR3 is TGTGCCAGCAGCTGGACAGGGGAGCAGTTCTTC. Drawing the rest from reference TRBV5-6 and TRBJ2-1, the complete variable domain is DAGVTQSPTHLIKTRGQQVTLRCSPKSGHDTVSWYQQALGQGPQFIFQYYEEEERQRGNFPDRFSGHQFPNYSSELNVNALLLGDSALYLCASSWTGEQFFGPGTRLTVL.

This clonotype was seen repeatedly, ten times or more. The chain is built from TRBV27 and TRBJ1-1, with 10 nucleotides matching TRBD1. CDR3 size: 15 residues. With 6 bases clipped from V and 8 bases from J, the junction kept 12 bases outside the gene matches. The V gene's germline CDR1 is MNHEY and CDR2 SMNVEV (reference sequence). DNA for the CDR3: TGTGCCAGCAGCTTCGGGACAGGGGCTCCCCGGGAAGCTTTCTTT. Protein: CASSFGTGAPREAFF.

In its sample, this clonotype is medium-sized. The rearrangement joins TRBV15 to TRBJ1-2; D gene uncertain. Germline CDR1 reads LNHNV; CDR2 reads YYDKDF (reference sequence). V dropped 0 bases and J dropped 6 bases, with 11 bases sitting between them. CDR3 length: 14 residues. In DNA form, the CDR3 reads TGTGCCACCAGCAGAGACCCCTTCGACGATGGCTACACCTTC. Protein sequence: CATSRDPFDDGYTF. The full variable domain, its missing parts supplied by reference TRBV15 and TRBJ1-2, is DAMVIQNPRYQVTQFGKPVTLSCSQTLNHNVMYWYQQKSSQAPKLLFHYYDKDFNNEADTPDNFQSRRPNTSFCFLDIRSPGLGDTAMYLCATSRDPFDDGYTFGSGTRLTVV.

This clonotype was seen only a few times. The chain joins TRBV5-1 to TRBJ1-1; D may be TRBD1 (6 bases). This CDR3 spans 13 amino acids. Deletions cut 4 bases from V and 5 bases from J, with 12 bases between. CDR1 and CDR2 (germline): SGHRS, YFSETQ. This chain's CDR3 is CASSPGDGTEAFF. The CDR3 DNA reads as TGCGCCAGCAGCCCAGGGGATGGGACTGAAGCTTTCTTT.

This clonotype is medium-sized (0.01 to 0.1%) by share. The chain couples TRBV10-3 to TRBJ1-5; no firm D call. Germline loops: CDR1 ENHRY, CDR2 SYGVKD. There are 15 residues in the CDR3. Trimming left V 2 bases short and J 6 bases short, with 14 bases between. CDR3 bases: TGTGCCATCAGTGAGGGAACAGCCCCAAGTCAGCCCCAGCATTTT. This codes for CAISEGTAPSQPQHF.

This clonotype occurred many times. The gene calls are TRBV6-5 and TRBJ2-2, with D perhaps matching TRBD1 or TRBD2 (5 bases each). The CDR3 sequence is 14 residues long. CDR1 MNHEY and CDR2 SVGAGI come from the germline V gene. V lost 2 bases, J lost 6 bases, and 10 bases lay in between. The CDR3 DNA sequence: TGTGCCAGCAGTTACATGGGGGTGGCCGGGGAGCTGTTTTTT. Translated: CASSYMGVAGELFF.

This clonotype came up many times. The chain recombines TRBV29-1 with TRBJ2-1; 7 nucleotides align to TRBD1. The trim removed 6 bases at V and 8 bases at J, leaving 10 bases unmatched. Germline V CDR1 and CDR2: SQVTM, ANQGSEA. CDR3 length equals 13 residues. The CDR3 DNA sequence: TGCAGCGTCGTGGGGACAGAATGGGATGAGCAGTTCTTC. It encodes CSVVGTEWDEQFF.

In its sample, this clonotype was seen many times. The CDR3 spells CASSLGLPGLADTQYF. Here the CDR3 DNA reads TGTGCCAGCAGCTTAGGACTACCGGGACTAGCAGATACGCAGTATTTT. The chain employs TRBV11-2 and TRBJ2-3, with 8 nucleotides matching TRBD2. Looked up from germline, CDR1 is SGHAT and CDR2 is FQNNGV. The CDR3 is 16 residues long. With V trimmed by 1 base and J by 4 bases, 7 bases remained unmatched.